One sample yielded the 23 T cell receptor beta chains listed below, sequenced in a study of control samples from healthy donors and cancer patients. Assay: immunoSEQ multiplex PCR; the TCRdb copy retains only in-frame clones and omits some. The sample yields around 81,000 clones, 93% seen once. Sequenced: blood. These receptors all stem from a woman aged 30 to 39 in good health.

This chain joins TRBV29-1 and TRBJ1-5; 7 bases align to TRBD1. The junction had 11 bases not matched to a gene; V was cut back by 6 bases and J by 6 bases. The CDR3 loop spans 14 amino acids. Germline CDR1 is SQVTM and CDR2 is ANQGSEA. The CDR3 DNA reads as TGCAGCGTCACAGGGGCAGGGATAGGTCAGCCCCAGCATTTT. Translating it yields CSVTGAGIGQPQHF.

This clone occurred once. The V gene is TRBV7-3, the J gene TRBJ1-2; TRBD1 agrees at 12 bases. The CDR3 runs to 17 residues. CDR1 and CDR2 from the germline V gene are SGHTA and FQGTGA. With 5 bases clipped from V and 1 base from J, the junction kept 8 bases outside the gene matches. The CDR3 reads CASSPGTGGNFNYGYTF. Written as DNA, the CDR3 is TGTGCCAGCAGCCCTGGGACAGGGGGCAACTTTAACTATGGCTACACCTTC.

The rearrangement uses TRBV5-8 and TRBJ1-1; 10 nucleotides line up with TRBD1. Germline-derived CDR1 and CDR2 are SGHTS and YDEGEE. The CDR3 loop spans 14 amino acids. Unmatched junction bases numbered 10, after V lost 4 bases and J lost 10 bases. CDR3 loop: CASSPLTGGGGAFF. The CDR3 bases are TGTGCCAGCAGCCCATTGACAGGGGGCGGGGGAGCTTTCTTT.

The chain links TRBV20-1 to TRBJ2-7; D is unclear. CDR3 length: 11 amino acids. V dropped 6 bases and J dropped 5 bases, with 11 bases sitting between them. Germline lookup yields CDR1 DFQATT and CDR2 SNEGSKA (reference sequence). CDR3 loop: CSAASTDEQYF. The CDR3 DNA reads TGCAGTGCCGCCTCCACGGACGAGCAGTACTTC.

The J gene is TRBJ2-1, the V gene TRBV6-2 or TRBV6-3; 10 bases are a match to TRBD1. The CDR3 has 15 residues. V was clipped by 6 bases and J by 8 bases; unmatched bases: 10. In germline, CDR1 is MNHEY, CDR2 SVGEGT. The CDR3 DNA sequence: TGTGCCAGCAGCCGAGTCGGGACAGGGGTCGATGAGCAGTTCTTC. This sequence encodes CASSRVGTGVDEQFF.

This clone was seen just once. The CDR3: CASSTSVGNTEAFF. CDR3 nucleotides: TGCGCCAGCAGCACCTCAGTCGGGAACACTGAAGCTTTCTTT. This sequence joins TRBV5-1 and TRBJ1-1; D unclear. This CDR3 has 14 amino acids. Germline V gene data show CDR1 as SGHRS and CDR2 as YFSETQ. Deletions cut 4 bases from V and 1 base from J, with 11 bases between.

The chain employs TRBV7-9 and TRBJ2-5; 12 bases match TRBD2. The germline V gene encodes CDR1 SEHNR and CDR2 FQNEAQ (reference sequence). V gave up 5 bases and J gave up 2 bases; unmatched junction bases: 15. The CDR3 contains 19 residues. Here the CDR3 reads CASSPWTSGAHRAQETQYF. The CDR3 DNA follows: TGTGCCAGCAGCCCGTGGACTAGCGGGGCCCACCGCGCTCAAGAGACCCAGTACTTC. Filled out from reference TRBV7-9 and TRBJ2-5, the complete variable domain reads DTGVSQNPRHKITKRGQNVTFRCDPISEHNRLYWYRQTLGQGPEFLTYFQNEAQLEKSRLLSDRFSAERPKGSFSTLEIQRTEQGDSAMYLCASSPWTSGAHRAQETQYFGPGTRLLVL.

The genes are TRBV12-3 or TRBV12-4 and TRBJ1-1; D gene ambiguous. The CDR3 runs to 11 residues. The V end was cut by 4 bases, the J end by 7 bases, with 7 bases between. CDR3 bases: TGTGCCAGCAGTTCCAGTAGTGAAGCTTTCTTT. It specifies CASSSSSEAFF.

This chain uses TRBV16 with TRBJ1-5; no firm D call. Germline CDR1 and CDR2: KGHSY and FQNENV. The CDR3 runs to 15 residues. Trimming removed 0 bases at V and 9 bases at J, with 15 bases between. The CDR3 sequence: CASSQSLGRSRPQHF. The CDR3 bases are TGTGCCAGCAGCCAATCGTTGGGCCGTTCTCGGCCCCAGCATTTT.

The chain joins TRBV19 to TRBJ2-7; 7 bases are shared with TRBD2. This CDR3 contains 14 residues. V lost 1 base, J lost 1 base, and 1 base stayed unmatched. Germline loops: CDR1 LNHDA, CDR2 SQIVND (reference sequence). This CDR3 reads CASSIGGGSYEQYF. The CDR3 DNA is TGTGCCAGTAGTATAGGGGGAGGGTCCTACGAGCAGTACTTC. Filled out from reference TRBV19 and TRBJ2-7, the complete variable domain reads DGGITQSPKYLFRKEGQNVTLSCEQNLNHDAMYWYRQDPGQGLRLIYYSQIVNDFQKGDIAEGYSVSREKKESFPLTVTSAQKNPTAFYLCASSIGGGSYEQYFGPGTRLTVT.

This clone has ten or more counts. This chain uses TRBV6-4 with TRBJ2-3; 14 bases agree with TRBD2. The CDR3 sequence is 16 residues long. Germline trimming cut 0 bases from V and 4 bases from J; bases unmatched to any gene: 0. Germline-derived CDR1 and CDR2 are MRHNA and SNTAGT. The CDR3 loop reads CASSDSTSGGADTQYF. In DNA form, the CDR3 reads TGTGCCAGCAGTGACTCGACTAGCGGGGGGGCAGATACGCAGTATTTT.

The chain links TRBV4-1 to TRBJ2-7, with D uncertain. The CDR3 length is 12 residues. The germline gives CDR1 MGHRA, CDR2 YSYEKL. The V gene lost 1 base and the J gene lost 6 bases, with 7 bases spanning the gap. The CDR3 DNA follows: TGCGCCAGCAGCCAAGGAGGCGTCGAGCAGTACTTC. Its protein product is CASSQGGVEQYF.

The genes are TRBV5-1 and TRBJ1-1, with TRBD1 matching 7 bases. The CDR3 totals 15 residues. The germline gives CDR1 SGHRS, CDR2 YFSETQ. With V trimmed by 4 bases and J by 7 bases, 13 bases remained unmatched. CDR3 in DNA: TGCGCCAGCAGCATACCGACAGGGAAGCACGGTGAAGCTTTCTTT. This codes for CASSIPTGKHGEAFF.

The chain joins TRBV10-2 to TRBJ2-7; 7 bases fit TRBD1. The CDR3 loop spans 13 amino acids. Losses at the gene ends were 8 bases for V and 6 bases for J; bases not matched to a gene: 10. Germline CDR1 WSHSY, CDR2 SAAADI. The CDR3 region has the DNA TGCGCCAGCTGGGACAGCCGGGGAATCGAGCAGTACTTC. Translation: CASWDSRGIEQYF.

This clone is a singleton in its sample. The gene calls are TRBV24-1 and TRBJ2-5, with 12 bases aligning to TRBD2. Trimming at V came to 3 bases and at J to 5 bases, leaving 3 bases not matched to a gene. This CDR3 is built from 15 residues. The germline gives CDR1 KGHDR, CDR2 SFDVKD. The CDR3 reads CATSDGTSGLETQYF. DNA of the CDR3: TGTGCCACCAGTGATGGGACTAGCGGGCTGGAGACCCAGTACTTC.

Turning to this clone: The junction shows a germline mismatch at one end, possibly a read error. The rearrangement uses TRBV6-1 and TRBJ2-7, with TRBD2 matching over 15 bases. There are 15 residues in the CDR3. Per germline, CDR1 MNHNS and CDR2 SASEGT. The CDR3 sequence is CASREGTSGGYEQYF. In nucleotides, the CDR3 is TGTGCCAGCAGAGAAGGGACTAGCGGGGGGTACGAGCAGTACTTC.

The V and J genes are TRBV9 and TRBJ2-1; the match to TRBD2 covers 11 bases. Looked up from germline, CDR1 is SGDLS and CDR2 is YYNGEE. The CDR3 extends over 18 amino acids. The V gene end was trimmed by 4 bases and the J gene end by 7 bases; junction bases not matched to a gene: 16. The CDR3 coding sequence is TGTGCCAGCAGCTCCGGGTTAGCGGGGGGGCCAGGTTTAAATGAGCAGTTCTTC. Translating gives CASSSGLAGGPGLNEQFF.

The V gene is TRBV5-1, the J gene TRBJ2-5; 7 bases fit TRBD1. Germline-derived CDR1 and CDR2 are SGHRS and YFSETQ. With V trimmed by 0 bases and J by 4 bases, 15 bases remained unmatched. The CDR3 contains 18 residues. DNA of the CDR3: TGCGCCAGCAGCTTGGTAGTAAGCATACAGGGGATGGGAGAGACCCAGTACTTC. It is translated as CASSLVVSIQGMGETQYF.

The chain couples TRBV11-2 to TRBJ1-1; D is undetermined. Trimming pared 5 bases from V and 1 base from J, leaving 8 bases between. There are 13 residues in the CDR3. Germline CDR1 reads SGHAT; CDR2 reads FQNNGV. CDR3 bases: TGTGCCAGCAGCACACAACAGAACACTGAAGCTTTCTTT. This translates into CASSTQQNTEAFF.

In nucleotides, the CDR3 is TGTGCCAGCAGTCAGGGGCGCGATCGGGCAACTAATGAAAAACTGTTTTTT. The encoded protein is CASSQGRDRATNEKLFF. This chain connects TRBV5-4 to TRBJ1-4; perhaps TRBD1 as D (6 bases). Germline V CDR1 and CDR2: SGHNT, YYREEE (reference sequence). The CDR3 length is 17 residues. Trimming took off 5 bases at V and 0 bases at J, with 17 bases between the two ends.

Comment on this clone: Other DNA sequences in this specimen translate into the identical CDR3. This sequence joins TRBV5-1 and TRBJ1-5; the match to TRBD1 covers 8 bases. The V and J ends lost 1 base and 3 bases, in that order; junction bases with no gene match: 3. The germline V gene has CDR1 SGHRS and CDR2 YFSETQ. This CDR3 has 15 amino acids. The CDR3 DNA is TGCGCCAGCAGCTTGCAGGGGGCTGACAATCAGCCCCAGCATTTT. Protein: CASSLQGADNQPQHF.

This chain links TRBV5-1 with TRBJ1-1, with D unclear. This CDR3 spans 13 amino acids. The germline CDR1 and CDR2 sequences are SGHRS and YFSETQ. V was clipped by 0 bases and J by 1 base, with 4 bases between them. The CDR3 reads CASSLEPNTEAFF. The CDR3 DNA reads as TGCGCCAGCAGCTTGGAGCCGAACACTGAAGCTTTCTTT.

V is TRBV2 and J is TRBJ1-1; no reliable D call. Trimming took 8 bases from V and 6 from J, leaving 7 bases between them. CDR3 length: 10 residues. Germline CDR1 reads SNHLY; CDR2 reads FYNNEI. CDR3 bases: TGTGCCAGCGGGGTTTCTGAAGCTTTCTTT. Encoded protein: CASGVSEAFF.